A selection of T cell receptor beta chains follows, all from one sample in a study of Graves' ophthalmopathy and Graves' hyperthyroidism. TCRdb passed the multiplex PCR reads through MiXCR, listing each CDR3 protein once. Seen here are a few hundred thousand distinct CDR3 sequences, 17% observed once, and the top ten hold 2% to 3%. Sequenced: peripheral blood. Source of these receptors: an adult woman with stable Graves' hyperthyroidism. CDR3s include the opening cysteine and the closing phenylalanine or tryptophan. The order of the fields is CDR3 protein, CDR3 DNA, J gene, V gene, clone size, D gene, CDR3 length. The D gene is left open where the match is weak. Clone size is stated in some rows and not others, as once, few, many or a class when expanded.

CASSLQDYGANVLTF,TGTGCCAGCAGCTTACAGGATTATGGGGCCAACGTCCTGACTTTC,TRBJ2-6,TRBV7-6,many,.,15
CSARDMGSGNTIYF,TGCAGTGCTAGAGATATGGGATCTGGAAACACCATATATTTT,TRBJ1-3,TRBV20-1,many,.,14
CASGHSSYNSPLHF,TGTGCTAGTGGCCATAGCTCCTATAATTCACCCCTCCACTTT,TRBJ1-6,TRBV12-5,many,.,14
CASSQGTETKYF,TGTGCCAGCAGCCAAGGAACGGAGACCAAGTACTTC,TRBJ2-5,TRBV14,few,.,12
CSASPTGGTEAFF,TGCAGTGCTAGCCCGACAGGGGGCACTGAAGCTTTCTTT,TRBJ1-1,TRBV20-1,many,TRBD1,13
CATWDRAINQPQHF,TGTGCCACTTGGGACAGGGCTATCAATCAGCCCCAGCATTTT,TRBJ1-5,TRBV6-1,.,TRBD1,14
CASTYGGRPYEQYF,TGTGCCAGTACCTACGGAGGCCGACCCTACGAGCAGTACTTC,TRBJ2-7,TRBV19,many,.,14
CAWSPTAYGYTF,TGTGCCTGGAGCCCGACCGCGTATGGCTACACCTTC,TRBJ1-2,TRBV30,many,.,12
CASSEYSSGANVLTF,TGTGCCAGCAGTGAGTATAGCTCTGGGGCCAACGTCCTGACTTTC,TRBJ2-6,TRBV25-1,.,.,15
CASSRPRGRNYEQYF,TGTGCCAGCTCACGCCCCCGGGGCCGGAACTACGAGCAGTACTTC,TRBJ2-7,TRBV28,many,.,15
CASSKGGSYGYTF,TGTGCCAGCAGCAAAGGGGGCTCTTATGGCTACACCTTC,TRBJ1-2,TRBV6-2/TRBV6-3,many,TRBD1,13
CASIFGVYEQYF,TGTGCCAGCATCTTCGGCGTCTACGAGCAGTACTTC,TRBJ2-7,TRBV11-1,.,.,12
CASSQDRGLGTEAFF,TGCGCCAGCAGCCAAGACCGGGGGCTGGGCACTGAAGCTTTCTTT,TRBJ1-1,TRBV4-1,few,.,15
CASRDGQGLNTEAFF,TGTGCCAGCAGGGACGGACAGGGGCTGAACACTGAAGCTTTCTTT,TRBJ1-1,TRBV12-3/TRBV12-4,.,TRBD1,15
CASSRDSYETQYF,TGTGCCAGCAGCCGAGACAGTTATGAGACCCAGTACTTC,TRBJ2-5,TRBV9,many,.,13
CASKRSDGETQYF,TGTGCCAGCAAGAGATCAGACGGGGAGACCCAGTACTTC,TRBJ2-5,TRBV12-3/TRBV12-4,.,.,13
CATSDFPANYGYTF,TGTGCCACCAGTGATTTCCCGGCTAACTATGGCTACACCTTC,TRBJ1-2,TRBV24-1,many,.,14
CASSQLKFSGANVLTF,TGTGCCAGCAGCCAGCTAAAATTCTCTGGGGCCAACGTCCTGACTTTC,TRBJ2-6,TRBV12-3/TRBV12-4,many,.,16
CASSEFRDSSLYGYTF,TGTGCCAGCAGTGAATTCCGGGACAGTTCTCTCTATGGCTACACCTTC,TRBJ1-2,TRBV2,.,TRBD1,16
CASTATSRGQKNQPQHF,TGTGCCAGTACCGCGACTTCCCGAGGACAGAAAAATCAGCCCCAGCATTTT,TRBJ1-5,TRBV19,many,.,17
CASSYSRESGYTF,TGTGCCAGCAGTTACTCCCGGGAAAGTGGCTACACCTTC,TRBJ1-2,TRBV6-5,many,.,13
CASRTTGNQETQYF,TGTGCCAGCAGGACGACAGGGAACCAAGAGACCCAGTACTTC,TRBJ2-5,TRBV6-5,many,TRBD1,14
CASRPGPGSFETQYF,TGTGCCAGCAGACCCGGCCCGGGGTCATTTGAGACCCAGTACTTC,TRBJ2-5,TRBV2,many,.,15
CASTTDRDYEQYF,TGTGCCAGCACAACGGACAGGGACTACGAGCAGTACTTC,TRBJ2-7,TRBV12-3/TRBV12-4,many,TRBD1,13
CASSEARELYGYTF,TGTGCCAGCAGTGAAGCGCGAGAACTCTATGGCTACACCTTC,TRBJ1-2,TRBV6-1,.,.,14
CASSSGTGPSNQPQHF,TGTGCCAGCAGCTCTGGGACAGGGCCTAGCAATCAGCCCCAGCATTTT,TRBJ1-5,TRBV12-3/TRBV12-4,.,TRBD1,16
CSASSGLAGGSSYEQYF,TGCAGTGCTAGTTCAGGACTAGCGGGAGGGAGCTCCTACGAGCAGTACTTC,TRBJ2-7,TRBV20-1,.,TRBD2,17
CATSYGVNQPQHF,TGTGCCACCTCCTACGGGGTAAATCAGCCCCAGCATTTT,TRBJ1-5,TRBV2,many,.,13
CASRPRVGQGASYGYTF,TGTGCCAGCAGGCCCCGGGTGGGGCAGGGGGCGAGCTATGGCTACACCTTC,TRBJ1-2,TRBV12-3/TRBV12-4,.,TRBD1,17
CATSREGGIYGYTF,TGTGCCACCAGCAGAGAAGGGGGCATCTATGGCTACACCTTC,TRBJ1-2,TRBV15,many,TRBD1,14
CAIRSGTGYPEAFF,TGTGCCATCAGATCCGGGACAGGGTACCCTGAAGCTTTCTTT,TRBJ1-1,TRBV10-3,many,TRBD1,14
CASTAGFRTGELFF,TGTGCCAGCACCGCGGGATTCAGGACCGGGGAGCTGTTTTTT,TRBJ2-2,TRBV9,many,.,14
CASIRPSGRAGVQETQYF,TGCGCCAGCATCAGGCCTAGCGGGAGGGCCGGGGTTCAAGAGACCCAGTACTTC,TRBJ2-5,TRBV4-3,many,TRBD2,18
CASRRLAGGQETQYF,TGCGCCAGCAGGAGACTAGCGGGGGGCCAAGAGACCCAGTACTTC,TRBJ2-5,TRBV5-1,many,TRBD2,15
CASSYSNRPVRETQYF,TGTGCCAGCAGTTACTCGAATCGCCCCGTCCGGGAGACCCAGTACTTC,TRBJ2-5,TRBV6-5,many,.,16
CASSLLAGVIYEQYF,TGTGCCAGCAGTTTACTAGCGGGAGTAATCTACGAGCAGTACTTC,TRBJ2-7,TRBV27,many,TRBD2,15
CASRWDRVLCF,TGTGCCAGCAGGTGGGACAGGGTACTTTGTTTT,TRBJ2-3,TRBV25-1,few,TRBD1,11
CASSEGGLKNTEAFF,TGTGCCAGCAGCGAGGGAGGGCTAAAGAACACTGAAGCTTTCTTT,TRBJ1-1,TRBV28,many,.,15
CASSPGGGNTEAFF,TGTGCCAGCAGTCCAGGGGGGGGGAACACTGAAGCTTTCTTT,TRBJ1-1,TRBV12-3/TRBV12-4,many,TRBD1,14
CASSAGLAGLYEQYF,TGTGCCAGCAGCGCCGGACTAGCGGGTCTCTACGAGCAGTACTTC,TRBJ2-7,TRBV7-2,many,TRBD2,15
CASSLANRGSTEAFF,TGTGCCAGCAGCTTAGCTAACAGGGGATCCACTGAAGCTTTCTTT,TRBJ1-1,TRBV7-2,.,TRBD1,15
CATSRKTVSETQYF,TGTGCCACCAGCAGAAAGACAGTCTCCGAGACCCAGTACTTC,TRBJ2-5,TRBV15,.,.,14
CASSVGSPEHYGYTF,TGTGCCAGCAGCGTAGGCAGCCCGGAACACTATGGCTACACCTTC,TRBJ1-2,TRBV9,many,.,15
CAWSCTRLAGVYEQYF,TGTGCCTGGAGTTGTACCCGACTAGCGGGAGTCTACGAGCAGTACTTC,TRBJ2-7,TRBV30,few,TRBD2,16
CASSLGPPGNTIYF,TGTGCCAGCAGTTTGGGACCGCCTGGAAACACCATATATTTT,TRBJ1-3,TRBV12-3/TRBV12-4,many,.,14
CASSPNSGVVTQYF,TGTGCCAGCTCACCAAATTCTGGAGTAGTGACCCAGTACTTC,TRBJ2-5,TRBV18,many,.,14
CSAREKPGQLITYEQYF,TGCAGTGCTAGAGAAAAACCGGGACAGCTTATCACCTACGAGCAGTACTTC,TRBJ2-7,TRBV20-1,many,TRBD1,17
CASPRDTEAFF,TGTGCCAGCCCCAGGGACACTGAAGCTTTCTTT,TRBJ1-1,TRBV6-1,.,.,11
CSARVSVWDRVSGSYEQYF,TGCAGTGCTAGAGTATCGGTGTGGGACAGGGTTTCGGGCTCCTACGAGCAGTACTTC,TRBJ2-7,TRBV20-1,many,TRBD1,19
CSVAPRLQETQYF,TGCAGCGTTGCCCCGCGACTACAAGAGACCCAGTACTTC,TRBJ2-5,TRBV29-1,many,.,13
CASSSAGGTNTGELFF,TGTGCCAGCAGTTCCGCAGGAGGGACCAACACCGGGGAGCTGTTTTTT,TRBJ2-2,TRBV12-3/TRBV12-4,many,.,16
CASSWDYGETQYF,TGTGCCAGCAGCTGGGACTACGGGGAGACCCAGTACTTC,TRBJ2-5,TRBV7-6,many,TRBD2,13
CASSPKGGEGITEAFF,TGTGCCAGCAGCCCCAAGGGGGGGGAAGGGATCACTGAAGCTTTCTTT,TRBJ1-1,TRBV7-6,many,.,16
CASSPTSGRATYEQYF,TGTGCCAGCAGCCCAACCAGCGGGAGGGCCACCTACGAGCAGTACTTC,TRBJ2-7,TRBV11-1,many,TRBD2,16
CASSLSDDLNQETQYF,TGTGCCAGCAGTTTATCCGACGACTTAAACCAAGAGACCCAGTACTTC,TRBJ2-5,TRBV28,many,.,16
CASSPPVLAGRETQYF,TGTGCCAGCTCCCCCCCGGTTCTAGCGGGAAGAGAGACCCAGTACTTC,TRBJ2-5,TRBV18,.,TRBD2,16
CAWSVTTEYGYTF,TGTGCCTGGAGTGTAACCACAGAATACGGCTACACCTTC,TRBJ1-2,TRBV30,many,.,13
CASSSGTGLSNQPQHF,TGTGCCAGTAGTTCCGGGACAGGACTTAGCAATCAGCCCCAGCATTTT,TRBJ1-5,TRBV19,many,TRBD1,16
CAWRTEVTEAFF,TGTGCCTGGAGGACAGAAGTCACTGAAGCTTTCTTT,TRBJ1-1,TRBV30,.,.,12